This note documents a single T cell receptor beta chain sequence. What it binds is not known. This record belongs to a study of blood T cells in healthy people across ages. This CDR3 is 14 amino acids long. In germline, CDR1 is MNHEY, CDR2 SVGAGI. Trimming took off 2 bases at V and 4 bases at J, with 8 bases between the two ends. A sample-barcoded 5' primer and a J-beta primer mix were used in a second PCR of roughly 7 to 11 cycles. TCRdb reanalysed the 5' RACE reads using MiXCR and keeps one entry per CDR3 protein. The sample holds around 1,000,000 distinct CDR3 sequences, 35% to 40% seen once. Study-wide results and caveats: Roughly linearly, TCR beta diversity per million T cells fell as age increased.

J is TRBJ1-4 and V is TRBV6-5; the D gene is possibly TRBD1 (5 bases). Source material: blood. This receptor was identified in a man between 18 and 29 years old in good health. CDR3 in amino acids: CASSYGGDNEKLFF. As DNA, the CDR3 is TGTGCCAGCAGTTACGGAGGGGATAATGAAAAACTGTTTTTT.